This is a list of T cell receptor beta chains from one sample in a study of cytomegalovirus exposure and HLA in healthy donors. Sequencing used immunoSEQ multiplex PCR; TCRdb keeps in-frame clones, though not all of them. Of about 73,000 clones listed, 85% to 95% are singletons. Sequenced material: PBMCs. All receptors derive from a woman aged 18-30 years in good health and CMV-seropositive. The CDR3 runs from the conserved cysteine through the conserved F or W. The D gene is left open where the match is weak. Some rows mark clone size as missing; the rest say once, few, many or name a class of expanded clone.

j_call	clone_size	v_call	d_call	cdr3_aa	cdr3_nt
TRBJ1-3	NA	TRBV5-1	TRBD1	CASSPGQLISGNTIYF	TGCGCCAGCAGCCCGGGACAGCTAATATCTGGAAACACCATATATTTT
TRBJ2-7	NA	TRBV4-1	TRBD1	CASSQIGQGGYEQYF	TGCGCCAGCAGCCAGATAGGACAGGGTGGCTACGAGCAGTACTTC
TRBJ1-1	NA	TRBV9	TRBD1	CASSVRDRAEAFF	TGTGCCAGCAGCGTAAGAGACAGGGCTGAAGCTTTCTTT
TRBJ1-2	once	TRBV30	NA	CAWGGEPNGYTF	TGTGCCTGGGGGGGGGAGCCGAATGGCTACACCTTC
TRBJ1-5	NA	TRBV2	NA	CASSDPPTGPPNQPQHF	TGTGCCAGCAGTGATCCCCCGACAGGTCCCCCTAATCAGCCCCAGCATTTT
TRBJ2-5	NA	TRBV9	NA	CASSVGRNQETQYF	TGTGCCAGCAGCGTAGGGAGGAACCAAGAGACCCAGTACTTC
TRBJ1-1	NA	TRBV7-8	TRBD1	CASSEQGAVNTEAFF	TGTGCCAGCAGCGAACAGGGGGCTGTGAACACTGAAGCTTTCTTT
TRBJ1-1	NA	TRBV11-2	NA	CASSLILGGSTEAFF	TGTGCCAGCAGCTTGATTCTGGGAGGGAGCACTGAAGCTTTCTTT
TRBJ1-1	NA	TRBV7-2	NA	CASSLVPRNTEAFF	TGTGCCAGCAGCTTAGTTCCCCGGAACACTGAAGCTTTCTTT
TRBJ2-7	NA	TRBV5-4	NA	CASSPTKSSYEQYF	TGTGCCAGCAGCCCTACCAAGAGCTCCTACGAGCAGTACTTC
TRBJ2-6	once	TRBV5-1	NA	CASSLVIRPGANVLTF	TGCGCCAGCAGCTTGGTTATCAGGCCTGGGGCCAACGTCCTGACTTTC
TRBJ1-5	NA	TRBV15	TRBD1	CATSSPGTGDLSNQPQHF	TGTGCCACCAGCAGCCCCGGGACAGGGGACCTTAGCAATCAGCCCCAGCATTTT
TRBJ1-3	NA	TRBV2	NA	CASSEALQVRFVGNTIYF	TGTGCCAGCAGTGAAGCGCTACAGGTCAGATTCGTCGGAAACACCATATATTTT
TRBJ2-3	NA	TRBV5-1	TRBD2	CASSLEGLGGTDTQYF	TGCGCCAGCAGCTTGGAGGGACTAGGGGGCACAGATACGCAGTATTTT
TRBJ2-1	NA	TRBV19	NA	CASSIFQGMPYNEQFF	TGTGCCAGTAGTATATTTCAGGGTATGCCCTACAATGAGCAGTTCTTC